These T cell receptor beta chains were read from a single sample in a study of blood T cell repertoires in COVID-19. Method: immunoSEQ multiplex PCR; TCRdb's copy keeps in-frame clones and lacks some. The sample has around 130,000 clones; 80% to 85% are singletons. Sequences were obtained from peripheral blood. The receptors stem from a human donor in a cohort sampled during active COVID-19. The CDR3 runs from the conserved cysteine through the conserved F or W. The D gene is left open where the match is weak. Size is stated for part of the rows, as once, few or many counts, or as a class when the clone is expanded.

D: -
J: TRBJ1-1
size: -
V: TRBV7-9
DNA: TGTGCCAGCAGCTTCCAGAACACTGAAGCTTTCTTT
CDR3: CASSFQNTEAFF

D: -
J: TRBJ1-5
size: -
V: TRBV6-1
DNA: TGTGCCAGCAGTGAAGCGCAGTCCTTTGGCAATCAGCCCCAGCATTTT
CDR3: CASSEAQSFGNQPQHF

D: TRBD1
J: TRBJ2-1
size: few
V: TRBV5-1
DNA: TGCGCCAGCAGCGGAAGACAGGGGGTGAGCTCCTACAATGAGCAGTTCTTC
CDR3: CASSGRQGVSSYNEQFF

D: TRBD1
J: TRBJ1-2
size: -
V: TRBV6-5
DNA: TGTGCCAGCAGCCTACCGGGACAGGCGGCCTACACCTTC
CDR3: CASSLPGQAAYTF

D: -
J: TRBJ1-1
size: -
V: TRBV7-7
DNA: TGTGCTAGCAGCCTGCAGGGGAACACTGAAGCTTTCTTT
CDR3: CASSLQGNTEAFF

D: -
J: TRBJ1-2
size: -
V: TRBV5-1
DNA: TGCGCCAGCAGCTCTACGACAGGCCAATATGGCTACACCTTC
CDR3: CASSSTTGQYGYTF

D: -
J: TRBJ2-7
size: -
V: TRBV21-1
DNA: TGTGCCACCATCCCCTCCTACGAGCAGTACTTC
CDR3: CATIPSYEQYF

D: -
J: TRBJ2-5
size: -
V: TRBV28
DNA: TGTGCCAGCAGTCTCGACAGGTTACAAGAGACCCAGTACTTC
CDR3: CASSLDRLQETQYF

D: -
J: TRBJ1-2
size: -
V: TRBV5-8
DNA: TGTGCCAGCAGCTTGAATCAAGGCTACACCTTC
CDR3: CASSLNQGYTF

D: -
J: TRBJ2-2
size: -
V: TRBV7-3
DNA: TGTGCCAGCAGCTCAAAGAACACCGGGGAGCTGTTTTTT
CDR3: CASSSKNTGELFF

D: TRBD2
J: TRBJ2-7
size: -
V: TRBV7-6
DNA: TGTGCCAGCAGCTTAACCGGGACTACCTACGAGCAGTACTTC
CDR3: CASSLTGTTYEQYF

D: -
J: TRBJ1-5
size: -
V: TRBV10-2
DNA: TGCGCCAGCAGTAACAGACCACCTAGCGGGAAGCCCCAGCATTTT
CDR3: CASSNRPPSGKPQHF

D: TRBD1
J: TRBJ1-1
size: -
V: TRBV6-5
DNA: TGTGCCAGCAGTTACGGGACGACAGGGGTCCAAACTGAAGCTTTCTTT
CDR3: CASSYGTTGVQTEAFF

D: -
J: TRBJ1-1
size: -
V: TRBV6-5
DNA: TGTGCCAGCAGTTCGGGGGGGTTGGTCACTGAAGCTTTCTTT
CDR3: CASSSGGLVTEAFF

D: TRBD2
J: TRBJ2-7
size: -
V: TRBV7-2
DNA: TGTGCCAGCAGCTTAAGTCGTGGGGGGGCCTACGAGCAGTACTTC
CDR3: CASSLSRGGAYEQYF

D: TRBD1
J: TRBJ1-2
size: -
V: TRBV27
DNA: TGTGCCAGCAGTTTTACGGCAGGGGGCGTTTATGGCTACACCTTC
CDR3: CASSFTAGGVYGYTF

D: TRBD1
J: TRBJ1-5
size: -
V: TRBV9
DNA: TGTGCCAGCAGCGGTCAGGGGGGCGTGGGTCAGCCCCAGCATTTT
CDR3: CASSGQGGVGQPQHF

D: TRBD2
J: TRBJ2-1
size: -
V: TRBV2
DNA: TGTGCCAGCAGTGAAGTCCCCTTAGCGGGGCAGTTCTTC
CDR3: CASSEVPLAGQFF